This passage covers 11 T cell receptor beta chains from one sample sequenced in a study of human T cells and chemical hapten exposure (dated by TCRdb to the early 2020s). Libraries came from RACE. Sequencing was performed on a NextSeq 500. Through fastp at Q25 and MiXCR, TCRdb rebuilt clones from the public reads, retaining in-frame beta chains. All rows with the same CDR3 protein become a single entry with the most common DNA and genes. Across this sample there are about 200,000 distinct CDR3 sequences, with under 25% seen only once. The ten largest make up about 2.3% of the sample. According to the study, the label for this sample's time point signals: patch test 3, about 24 weeks after DPC sensitization. In light of the paper, this sample's treatment or condition label describes: therapeutic diphenylcyclopropenone sensitization with weekly scalp DPC. The source was whole blood, collected in connection with sensitization to the hapten diphenylcyclopropenone (DPC). The receptors stem from a woman in her thirties or forties with alopecia areata. Some clones in this sample may be carry-over from other donors' samples.

The genes are TRBV2 and TRBJ2-3; no clear D. V lost 7 bases to trimming and J lost 4 bases, with 9 bases between them. Germline assignment: CDR1 SNHLY and CDR2 FYNNEI. The CDR3 has 12 residues. CDR3 protein: CASKGDSDTQYF. The CDR3 bases are TGTGCCAGCAAGGGCGACTCAGATACGCAGTATTTT. Complete variable domain (other parts from reference TRBV2 and TRBJ2-3): EPEVTQTPSHQVTQMGQEVILRCVPISNHLYFYWYRQILGQKVEFLVSFYNNEISEKSEIFDDQFSVERPDGSNFTLKIRSTKLEDSAMYFCASKGDSDTQYFGPGTRLTVL.

This clonotype has more than one count but fewer than ten. The V and J genes are TRBV2 and TRBJ2-3, with 12 bases fitting TRBD2. The junction had 5 bases not matched to a gene; V was cut back by 6 bases and J by 4 bases. CDR3 length: 15 amino acids. Germline V gene data show CDR1 as SNHLY and CDR2 as FYNNEI. In nucleotides, the CDR3 is TGTGCCAGCAGCGGACTAGCGGGAATCGCAGATACGCAGTATTTT. The encoded protein is CASSGLAGIADTQYF.

The chain couples TRBV29-1 to TRBJ1-1; tentative D call: TRBD1 (6 bases). CDR3 length: 11 residues. Germline loops: CDR1 SQVTM, CDR2 ANQGSEA. V lost 7 bases, J lost 8 bases, and 14 bases lay in between. CDR3 amino acids: CSGRAGGEAFF. CDR3 DNA sequence: TGCAGCGGGCGGGCCGGGGGCGAAGCTTTCTTT.

V is TRBV12-3 or TRBV12-4 and J is TRBJ1-5; tentative D call: TRBD1 (5 bases). V shed 8 bases and J shed 3 bases, with 8 bases lying between them. This CDR3 is built from 12 residues. The CDR3 bases are TGTGCCAGCGCAGGGAACAATCAGCCCCAGCATTTT. It yields the protein CASAGNNQPQHF.

The rearrangement uses TRBV20-1 and TRBJ2-7, with 7 bases aligning to TRBD1. The V segment lost 0 bases and the J segment 1 base; nucleotides outside the gene matches: 9. Looked up from germline, CDR1 is DFQATT and CDR2 is SNEGSKA (reference sequence). There are 16 residues in the CDR3. CDR3 loop: CSARDQVAGGSYEQYF. In nucleotides, the CDR3 is TGCAGTGCTAGAGATCAGGTCGCAGGGGGTTCCTACGAGCAGTACTTC.

The chain combines TRBV29-1 with TRBJ2-1, with 10 bases matching TRBD2. V gave up 4 bases and J gave up 2 bases; unmatched junction bases: 5. The CDR3 totals 15 residues. Germline CDR1 and CDR2: SQVTM and ANQGSEA. The chain's CDR3 is CSVGGLAGAYNEQFF. The CDR3 coding sequence is TGCAGCGTTGGAGGGCTAGCGGGGGCCTACAATGAGCAGTTCTTC.

This clonotype was observed a handful of times. The chain is built from TRBV6-1 and TRBJ1-6, with 7 bases lining up with TRBD1. Germline lookup yields CDR1 MNHNS and CDR2 SASEGT. This CDR3 has 17 amino acids. Losses at the gene ends were 6 bases for V and 0 bases for J; bases not matched to a gene: 8. CDR3 DNA sequence: TGTGCCAGCAGCGAGGGCAGGGGGATCTCCTATAATTCACCCCTCCACTTT. It codes for CASSEGRGISYNSPLHF.

This clonotype turned up a few times. This chain joins TRBV7-2 and TRBJ2-2, with 16 bases fitting TRBD2. The germline gives CDR1 SGHTA, CDR2 FQGNSA. The CDR3 sequence is 18 residues long. Trimming at V came to 5 bases and at J to 7 bases, leaving 10 bases not matched to a gene. The CDR3 reads CASSPKGLAGGPSGELFF. CDR3 DNA sequence: TGTGCCAGCAGCCCAAAGGGACTAGCGGGAGGGCCGAGCGGGGAGCTGTTTTTT. The whole variable domain, remainder taken from reference TRBV7-2 and TRBJ2-2, is GAGVSQSPSNKVTEKGKDVELRCDPISGHTALYWYRQSLGQGLEFLIYFQGNSAPDKSGLPSDRFSAERTGGSVSTLTIQRTQQEDSAVYLCASSPKGLAGGPSGELFFGEGSRLTVL.

V gene TRBV18 combines with J gene TRBJ1-1; D perhaps matches TRBD1 (5 bases). This CDR3 has 15 residues. Trimming left V 6 bases short and J 11 bases short, with 25 bases between. The germline CDR1 and CDR2 sequences are KGHSH and LQKENI. The CDR3, as DNA: TGTGCCAGCTCTCCGGACGAGCAGCCTCGGGGGGGGGCTTTCTTT. This translates into CASSPDEQPRGGAFF.

The chain employs TRBV12-3 or TRBV12-4 and TRBJ2-1; D not resolved. The CDR3 covers 17 residues. The V gene lost 3 bases and the J gene lost 7 bases, with 22 bases spanning the gap. CDR3 region: CASSLGYSSHNLNEQFF. CDR3 nucleotides: TGTGCCAGCAGTTTGGGGTACAGTTCGCATAACCTAAATGAGCAGTTCTTC.

This clonotype was observed a few times. The chain joins TRBV29-1 to TRBJ2-2, with TRBD1 identical over 8 bases. The CDR3 sequence is 14 residues long. V shed 7 bases, J shed 6 bases, and the junction held 10 bases outside the gene matches. Germline CDR1 and CDR2: SQVTM and ANQGSEA. CDR3 sequence (DNA): TGCAGCGCGAACCAGGGGGCGCGGGCCGGGGAGCTGTTTTTT. It codes for CSANQGARAGELFF.